One and the same sample provided the 18 T cell receptor beta chains below, sequenced in a study of shared T cell receptors in the human thymus (dated by TCRdb to the early 2020s). The library was prepared using the immunoSEQ multiplex PCR assay. The immuneACCESS repertoire file appears here via TCRdb, limited to in-frame rearrangements. These files lack a portion of the clones; in checked studies, under half of the deficit traces to unresolved V genes, and the cause of the others is not known. The sample table lists approximately 490,000 clones, approximately 80% of them with a count of one. The top ten clonotypes cover less than 0.015% of the sample. In addition, the sample was reused for a study of human thymus T cells.

The source material was thymocytes. These receptors were taken from a boy less than two years old with a congenital heart defect. Donor details come from another sample of the same person, matched by shared clones.

This sequence joins TRBV2 and TRBJ2-3; a possible D gene is TRBD2 (6 bases). CDR3 size: 15 residues. V gave up 6 bases and J gave up 2 bases, with 15 bases separating them. CDR1 and CDR2 from the germline V gene are SNHLY and FYNNEI. This CDR3 reads CASREPSAVTDTQYF. The CDR3 DNA reads as TGTGCCAGCAGGGAGCCTAGCGCGGTCACAGATACGCAGTATTTT.

The V call is TRBV28, the J call TRBJ1-2; tentatively, D is TRBD1 (5 bases). This CDR3 comprises 12 residues. The germline V gene has CDR1 MDHEN and CDR2 SYDVKM. Trimming pared 4 bases from V and 5 bases from J, leaving 8 bases between. The CDR3 DNA reads as TGTGCCAGCAGTTACACAGGTTATGGCTACACCTTC. It translates to CASSYTGYGYTF.

The chain recombines TRBV6-6 with TRBJ2-1; TRBD2 agrees at 9 bases. This CDR3 is built from 16 residues. V lost 8 bases, J lost 7 bases, and 15 bases stayed unmatched. Germline V gene data show CDR1 as MNHNY and CDR2 as SVGAGI (reference sequence). The CDR3 coding sequence is TGTGCCAGCGCTCAGGGGGGTAGCGGGAGTTCGAATGAGCAGTTCTTC. Protein: CASAQGGSGSSNEQFF.

This rearrangement joins TRBV7-2 to TRBJ2-7; D is possibly TRBD1 (6 bases). The CDR3 runs 14 residues. Germline V gives CDR1 SGHTA, CDR2 FQGNSA. Trimming cost V 4 bases and J 3 bases, with 13 bases left between them. The CDR3 reads CASSSRSRGYEQYF. The CDR3, as DNA: TGTGCCAGCAGCTCCAGGTCCAGGGGCTACGAGCAGTACTTC.

This clone was recorded once. The V gene is TRBV7-2, the J gene TRBJ1-5; D is uncertain. This CDR3 is 16 amino acids long. Germline V gene sequence: CDR1 SGHTA, CDR2 FQGNSA. The V end lost 2 bases, the J end lost 2 bases, and 13 bases lay between the germline ends. The CDR3 DNA is TGTGCCAGCAGCTTAAAGAGGATGGTAGGCAATCAGCCCCAGCATTTT. It is translated as CASSLKRMVGNQPQHF.

The chain has TRBV6-1 and TRBJ2-7, with TRBD2 matching 13 bases. The V gene end was trimmed by 0 bases and the J gene end by 2 bases; junction bases not matched to a gene: 4. The CDR3 has 17 residues. Germline CDR1 reads MNHNS; CDR2 reads SASEGT. CDR3 nucleotides: TGTGCCAGCAGTGAAGCGGAGACTAGCGGGAGGCCCTACGAGCAGTACTTC. Protein sequence: CASSEAETSGRPYEQYF.

The J gene is TRBJ2-1, the V gene TRBV11-3; 10 bases agree with TRBD2. Germline V lookup: CDR1 SGHNT, CDR2 YENEEA. The CDR3 loop spans 18 amino acids. With 0 bases clipped from V and 5 bases from J, the junction kept 10 bases outside the gene matches. In DNA form, the CDR3 reads TGTGCCAGCAGCTTAGATTTCGGCCTAGCGGGAGACGACAATGAGCAGTTCTTC. Its protein product is CASSLDFGLAGDDNEQFF.

This clone showed up just once. The chain couples TRBV2 to TRBJ2-5; D gene ambiguous. The CDR3 spans 15 residues. Germline V gene data show CDR1 as SNHLY and CDR2 as FYNNEI. V was clipped by 3 bases and J by 2 bases, with 13 bases between them. Here the CDR3 DNA reads TGTGCCAGCAGTGAGGATAGGAGCGATCAAGAGACCCAGTACTTC. It encodes CASSEDRSDQETQYF.

This chain connects TRBV5-6 to TRBJ2-1, with 15 bases identical to TRBD2. The V gene end was trimmed by 4 bases and the J gene end by 8 bases; junction bases not matched to a gene: 10. Germline CDR1 is SGHDT and CDR2 is YYEEEE. The CDR3 has 17 residues. CDR3 sequence reads: CASSDRTSGRADDEQFF. The DNA of the CDR3 is TGTGCCAGCAGCGACAGGACTAGCGGGAGGGCGGACGATGAGCAGTTCTTC.

The chain joins TRBV19 to TRBJ2-7; TRBD2 agrees at 14 bases. With V trimmed by 5 bases and J by 6 bases, 6 bases remained unmatched. The CDR3 runs 15 residues. The germline CDR1 and CDR2 sequences are LNHDA and SQIVND (reference sequence). CDR3 nucleotides: TGTGCCAGTAGTGAGGGACTAGCGGGAGATTGCGAGCAGTACTTC. Its protein product is CASSEGLAGDCEQYF.

V is TRBV7-9 and J is TRBJ2-1; D is uncertain. The CDR3 loop spans 16 amino acids. Deletions cut 2 bases from V and 0 bases from J, with 11 bases between. CDR1 SEHNR and CDR2 FQNEAQ come from the germline V gene (reference sequence). CDR3 loop: CASSLIGGTSYNEQFF. The CDR3 DNA reads as TGTGCCAGCAGCTTAATCGGCGGCACCTCCTACAATGAGCAGTTCTTC.

The rearrangement links TRBV6-5 to TRBJ1-2; D is unresolved. Trimming removed 4 bases at V and 0 bases at J, with 12 bases between. Looked up from germline, CDR1 is MNHEY and CDR2 is SVGAGI. The CDR3 loop spans 15 amino acids. CDR3 bases: TGTGCCAGCAGTTGTCAGAGGGATACTAACTATGGCTACACCTTC. Translating gives CASSCQRDTNYGYTF.

In this sample, this clone turned up a few times. This chain joins TRBV5-4 and TRBJ2-7; TRBD1 matches at 8 bases. The CDR3 contains 17 residues. The ends lost 4 bases at V and 5 bases at J; junction bases unmatched: 17. The germline gives CDR1 SGHNT, CDR2 YYREEE (reference sequence). The chain's CDR3 is CASSHGQGLGLPNEQYF. CDR3 bases: TGTGCCAGCAGCCACGGACAGGGTTTGGGACTTCCCAACGAGCAGTACTTC.

There are a few counts of this clone. The chain joins TRBV27 to TRBJ2-3; unclear D gene. The CDR3 spans 14 residues. Deletions cut 2 bases from V and 2 bases from J, with 8 bases between. CDR1 and CDR2 from the germline V gene are MNHEY and SMNVEV (reference sequence). CDR3 in DNA: TGTGCCAGCAGTTTAGACACCGCCACAGATACGCAGTATTTT. Encoded protein: CASSLDTATDTQYF.

The V gene is TRBV6-4, the J gene TRBJ2-2; 7 positions match TRBD1. Losses at the gene ends were 3 bases for V and 4 bases for J; bases not matched to a gene: 2. This CDR3 comprises 14 residues. From germline, CDR1 is MRHNA and CDR2 SNTAGT. CDR3 sequence (DNA): TGTGCCAGCAGTGAAAGGGACAGCACCGGGGAGCTGTTTTTT. Translating gives CASSERDSTGELFF.

This chain links TRBV5-1 with TRBJ2-7; 8 nucleotides line up with TRBD1. J was trimmed by 0 bases and V by 3 bases; bases with no gene match: 5. Germline CDR1 and CDR2: SGHRS and YFSETQ. The CDR3 has 15 residues. The CDR3 loop is CASSSRTGSSYEQYF. CDR3 DNA sequence: TGCGCCAGCAGCTCGAGGACAGGGAGCTCCTACGAGCAGTACTTC. Combining the CDR3 with reference TRBV5-1 and TRBJ2-7 gives the whole variable domain KAGVTQTPRYLIKTRGQQVTLSCSPISGHRSVSWYQQTPGQGLQFLFEYFSETQRNKGNFPGRFSGRQFSNSRSEMNVSTLELGDSALYLCASSSRTGSSYEQYFGPGTRLTVT.

This sequence joins TRBV29-1 and TRBJ2-7, with 11 bases that match TRBD1. V dropped 1 base and J dropped 5; count of bases not matched to a gene: 7. The CDR3 spans 15 residues. Germline lookup yields CDR1 SQVTM and CDR2 ANQGSEA. The CDR3 protein is CSVEVPGTGGHEQYF. The CDR3 bases are TGCAGCGTTGAAGTCCCCGGGACAGGGGGGCACGAGCAGTACTTC.

The chain recombines TRBV19 with TRBJ2-7; a weak D match, TRBD2 (6 bases). Germline assignment: CDR1 LNHDA and CDR2 SQIVND (reference sequence). This CDR3 is built from 15 residues. With 6 bases removed from V and 0 bases from J, the gap between germline ends came to 15 bases. As DNA, the CDR3 is TGTGCCAGTAGGGCCAGGGACGGGAGCTCCTACGAGCAGTACTTC. Translating gives CASRARDGSSYEQYF.